One and the same sample provided the 22 T cell receptor beta chains below, sequenced in a study of T cells in Graves' hyperthyroidism and ophthalmopathy. RNA transcripts gave rise to amplified TCR beta CDR3 regions. RT-PCR in the first round (using the HTBI primer set) targeted the TCR CDR3. TCRdb called the multiplex PCR reads again in MiXCR, with one record for every CDR3 protein. The data show 250,000 to 400,000 distinct CDR3 sequences, roughly 15% seen once. The sample was blood. Every receptor here comes from a middle-aged woman with Graves' ophthalmopathy.

This clonotype was picked up many times. The rearrangement joins TRBV30 to TRBJ1-5; 7 positions agree with TRBD1. V was clipped by 1 base and J by 7 bases; unmatched bases: 4. The CDR3 is 13 residues long. CDR1 is GTSNPN and CDR2 is SVGIG in the germline V gene (reference sequence). The CDR3 region is CAWSAGTEQPQHF. Here the CDR3 DNA reads TGTGCCTGGAGTGCAGGGACAGAGCAGCCCCAGCATTTT.

The J gene is TRBJ2-6, the V gene TRBV24-1; D gene uncertain. The CDR3 sequence is 17 residues long. The V end lost 4 bases, the J end lost 4 bases, and 16 bases lay between the germline ends. Germline V gives CDR1 KGHDR, CDR2 SFDVKD. The CDR3, as DNA: TGTGCCACCAGTGACCCCCCGGGCGCTCCCGGGGCCAACGTCCTGACTTTC. Translating it yields CATSDPPGAPGANVLTF.

This clonotype was counted ten times or more. The V call is TRBV12-3 or TRBV12-4, the J call TRBJ1-2, with TRBD1 identical over 9 bases. The ends lost 1 base at V and 7 bases at J; junction bases unmatched: 7. This CDR3 has 15 residues. The CDR3 nucleotides are TGTGCCAGCAGTTTAGGAGGGGACAGGGTGGGTGGCTACACCTTC. Protein product: CASSLGGDRVGGYTF.

This clonotype appeared a few times. The V call is TRBV29-1, the J call TRBJ2-7; possibly TRBD1 for D (6 bases). The CDR3 sequence is 13 residues long. The V gene lost 5 bases and the J gene lost 1 base, with 12 bases spanning the gap. CDR1 SQVTM and CDR2 ANQGSEA come from the germline V gene. DNA of the CDR3: TGCAGCGTTCAGGGGCCGAGATCCTACGAGCAGTACTTC. Its protein is CSVQGPRSYEQYF.

This clonotype was detected ten times or more. The genes are TRBV6-1 and TRBJ2-7; unclear D gene. In germline, CDR1 is MNHNS, CDR2 SASEGT. This CDR3 spans 13 amino acids. V lost 7 bases and J lost 2, with 12 bases in between. The CDR3 here is CASIGTEAYEQYF. The CDR3, as DNA: TGTGCCAGCATCGGTACAGAAGCCTACGAGCAGTACTTC.

This clonotype was picked up many times. CDR3 sequence reads: CASKWSAGLDEQYF. The CDR3 region has the DNA TGTGCCAGCAAGTGGTCGGCGGGGTTGGACGAGCAGTACTTC. This sequence joins TRBV6-2 or TRBV6-3 and TRBJ2-7, with a weak D call TRBD2 (6 bases). V was clipped by 7 bases and J by 5 bases, with 18 bases between them. CDR3 size: 14 residues. CDR1 MNHEY and CDR2 SVGEGT come from the germline V gene.

This sequence joins TRBV20-1 and TRBJ1-3; tentative D call: TRBD1 (5 bases). The V gene lost 1 base and the J gene lost 4 bases, with 8 bases spanning the gap. CDR1 is DFQATT and CDR2 is SNEGSKA in the germline V gene (reference sequence). The length of the CDR3 is 13 residues. Here the CDR3 reads CSARGGSGNTIYF. CDR3 nucleotides: TGCAGTGCTAGAGGGGGGTCCGGAAACACCATATATTTT.

This chain uses TRBV20-1 with TRBJ1-1; D may be TRBD1 (5 bases). This CDR3 contains 12 residues. The V end was cut by 1 base, the J end by 8 bases, with 11 bases between. From germline, CDR1 is DFQATT and CDR2 SNEGSKA (reference sequence). The CDR3 spells CSARAGATEAFF. CDR3 coding DNA: TGCAGTGCTAGAGCCGGGGCCACCGAAGCTTTCTTT.

At least ten counts were recorded for this clonotype. The chain is built from TRBV28 and TRBJ1-1; weak D call: TRBD1 (6 bases). The length of the CDR3 is 15 residues. Germline-derived CDR1 and CDR2 are MDHEN and SYDVKM. With 11 bases removed from V and 0 bases from J, the gap between germline ends came to 19 bases. The CDR3: CAAREGGGVNTEAFF. The CDR3 DNA reads TGTGCCGCCAGAGAAGGGGGGGGGGTGAACACTGAAGCTTTCTTT.

The chain is built from TRBV11-2 and TRBJ2-2; 8 positions match TRBD2. Germline loops: CDR1 SGHAT, CDR2 FQNNGV. There are 16 residues in the CDR3. Trimming cost V 5 bases and J 2 bases; bases outside gene matches: 7. The CDR3 DNA reads TGTGCCAGCAGCGCACCGGGACTAGATAACACCGGGGAGCTGTTTTTT. This encodes CASSAPGLDNTGELFF.

There are many counts of this clonotype. The chain uses TRBV7-2 and TRBJ2-1; D call uncertain. Germline assignment: CDR1 SGHTA and CDR2 FQGNSA. Deletions cut 5 bases from V and 0 bases from J, with 11 bases between. The CDR3 contains 15 residues. CDR3 amino acids: CASSQIPSSYNEQFF. DNA of the CDR3: TGTGCCAGCAGCCAAATTCCAAGCTCCTACAATGAGCAGTTCTTC.

Many counts were recorded for this clonotype. The rearrangement links TRBV5-1 to TRBJ1-1; 9 nucleotides match TRBD1. V lost 0 bases to trimming and J lost 3 bases; unmatched junction nucleotides: 6. Per the germline V gene, CDR1 is SGHRS and CDR2 is YFSETQ. This CDR3 is 16 amino acids long. In DNA form, the CDR3 reads TGCGCCAGCAGCTTGGCCCCGGGACAGGGTTACACTGAAGCTTTCTTT. This encodes CASSLAPGQGYTEAFF.

The chain uses TRBV6-1 and TRBJ1-3; unclear D gene. V lost 1 base, J lost 2 bases, and 9 bases lay in between. The CDR3 is 15 residues long. From germline, CDR1 is MNHNS and CDR2 SASEGT. The CDR3 loop is CASSEGVGPGNTIYF. The CDR3 DNA sequence: TGTGCCAGCAGTGAAGGCGTAGGCCCTGGAAACACCATATATTTT.

This clonotype was seen at least ten times. Here the CDR3 reads CASSSRQGYGYTF. The CDR3 bases are TGTGCCAGCAGCTCCCGACAGGGCTATGGCTACACCTTC. J is TRBJ1-2 and V is TRBV7-2; 7 positions agree with TRBD1. V was pared by 4 bases and J by 4 bases, with 3 bases of the junction left unmatched. The CDR3 is 13 amino acids. The germline V gene has CDR1 SGHTA and CDR2 FQGNSA.

This clonotype was found a few times. V usage is TRBV4-1 and J usage is TRBJ1-6, with D uncertain. This CDR3 has 14 residues. With 0 bases removed from V and 10 bases from J, the gap between germline ends came to 10 bases. CDR1 is MGHRA and CDR2 is YSYEKL in the germline V gene. The CDR3 region has the DNA TGCGCCAGCAGCCAAGACGCAGAAGGATCACCCCTCCACTTT. This gives the protein CASSQDAEGSPLHF.

This clonotype was seen repeatedly, ten times or more. V gene TRBV6-6 combines with J gene TRBJ2-3, with D maybe TRBD2 (5 bases). The CDR3 length is 13 residues. Germline loops: CDR1 MNHNY, CDR2 SVGAGI (reference sequence). V was cut by 2 bases and J by 5 bases, with 8 bases left in between. The CDR3 reads CASSYTREDTQYF. CDR3 in DNA: TGTGCCAGCAGTTACACCCGGGAAGATACGCAGTATTTT.

The sample holds a few counts of this clonotype. The chain is built from TRBV12-3 or TRBV12-4 and TRBJ2-5; 8 nucleotides agree with TRBD1. The CDR3 covers 13 residues. The ends lost 6 bases at V and 5 bases at J; junction bases unmatched: 5. CDR3 protein: CASRRNRGETQYF. The CDR3 DNA reads as TGTGCCAGCAGGCGAAACAGGGGGGAGACCCAGTACTTC.

The chain uses TRBV27 and TRBJ1-6; TRBD1 matches 9 bases. The germline CDR1 and CDR2 sequences are MNHEY and SMNVEV (reference sequence). The CDR3 is 15 amino acids. V lost 7 bases, J lost 9 bases, and 10 bases stayed unmatched. CDR3 nucleotide sequence: TGTGCCAGCACCCAGTCGACAGGGGGACGTTCACCCCTCCACTTT. It specifies CASTQSTGGRSPLHF.

At least ten counts were recorded for this clonotype. V gene TRBV2 combines with J gene TRBJ1-1; the D is unclear. The CDR3 runs to 11 residues. CDR1 and CDR2 (germline): SNHLY, FYNNEI. Trimming removed 5 bases at V and 11 bases at J, with 12 bases between. The CDR3 nucleotides are TGTGCCAGCAGTCTTACAGAGGAGGCTTTCTTT. This encodes CASSLTEEAFF.

This clonotype has ten or more counts. The V and J genes are TRBV20-1 and TRBJ2-7, with 10 bases identical to TRBD1. CDR1 DFQATT and CDR2 SNEGSKA come from the germline V gene (reference sequence). This CDR3 is built from 15 residues. V lost 0 bases, J lost 6 bases, and 8 bases stayed unmatched. CDR3 coding DNA: TGCAGTGCTAGAGACTCCGGGACAGGGGCCGGCGAGCAGTACTTC. It yields the protein CSARDSGTGAGEQYF.

This clonotype appeared many times. The chain recombines TRBV9 with TRBJ2-3; TRBD2 matches 13 bases. V lost 2 bases, J lost 0 bases, and 6 bases stayed unmatched. CDR1 is SGDLS, CDR2 YYNGEE, per germline. The CDR3 is made up of 18 amino acids. The CDR3 is CASSVHGTSGTSTDTQYF. CDR3 nucleotide sequence: TGTGCCAGCAGCGTTCACGGGACTAGCGGGACTAGCACAGATACGCAGTATTTT.

This clonotype was seen more than once but under ten times. The chain carries TRBV5-1 and TRBJ1-3, with D uncertain. Germline V gene data show CDR1 as SGHRS and CDR2 as YFSETQ. The ends were cut back, 1 base at V and 0 bases at J, with 11 bases in the middle. The CDR3 loop spans 16 amino acids. The CDR3 reads CASSLSRTDSGNTIYF. In nucleotides, the CDR3 is TGCGCCAGCAGCTTGAGTCGGACGGACTCTGGAAACACCATATATTTT.